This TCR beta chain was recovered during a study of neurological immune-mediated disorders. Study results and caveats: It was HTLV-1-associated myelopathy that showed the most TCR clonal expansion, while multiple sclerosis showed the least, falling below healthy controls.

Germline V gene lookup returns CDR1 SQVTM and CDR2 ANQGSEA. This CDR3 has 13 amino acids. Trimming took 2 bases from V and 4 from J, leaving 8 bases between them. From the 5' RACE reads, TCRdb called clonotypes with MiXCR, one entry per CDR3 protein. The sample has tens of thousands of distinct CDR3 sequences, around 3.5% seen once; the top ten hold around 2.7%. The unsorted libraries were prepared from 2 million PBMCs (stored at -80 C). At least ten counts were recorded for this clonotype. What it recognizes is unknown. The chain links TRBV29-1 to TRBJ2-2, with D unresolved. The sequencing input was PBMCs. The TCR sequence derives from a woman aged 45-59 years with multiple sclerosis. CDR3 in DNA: TGCAGCGTTGAACGAGGAATCACCGGGGAGCTGTTTTTT. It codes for CSVERGITGELFF.